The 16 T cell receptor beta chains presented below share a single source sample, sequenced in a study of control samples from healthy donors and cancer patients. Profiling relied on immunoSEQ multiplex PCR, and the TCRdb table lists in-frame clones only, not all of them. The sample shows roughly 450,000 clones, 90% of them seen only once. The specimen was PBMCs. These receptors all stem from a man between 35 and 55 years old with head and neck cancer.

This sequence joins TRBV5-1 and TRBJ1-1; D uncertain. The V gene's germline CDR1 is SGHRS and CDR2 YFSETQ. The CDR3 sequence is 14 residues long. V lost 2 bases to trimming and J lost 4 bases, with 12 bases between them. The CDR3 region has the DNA TGCGCCAGCAGCTTCGGCCCATCGAGCACTGAAGCTTTCTTT. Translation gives CASSFGPSSTEAFF.

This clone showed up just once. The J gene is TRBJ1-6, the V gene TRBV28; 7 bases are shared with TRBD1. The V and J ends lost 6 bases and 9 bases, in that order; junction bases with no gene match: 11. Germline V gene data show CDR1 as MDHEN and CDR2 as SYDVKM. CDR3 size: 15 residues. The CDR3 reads CASRYTQGEASPLHF. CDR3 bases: TGTGCCAGCAGATATACCCAGGGGGAGGCTTCACCCCTCCACTTT.

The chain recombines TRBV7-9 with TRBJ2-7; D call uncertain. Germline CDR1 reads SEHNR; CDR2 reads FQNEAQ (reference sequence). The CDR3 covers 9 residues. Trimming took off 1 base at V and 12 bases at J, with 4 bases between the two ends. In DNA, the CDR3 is TGTGCCAGCAGCTTAGAGGGGTACTTC. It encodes CASSLEGYF.

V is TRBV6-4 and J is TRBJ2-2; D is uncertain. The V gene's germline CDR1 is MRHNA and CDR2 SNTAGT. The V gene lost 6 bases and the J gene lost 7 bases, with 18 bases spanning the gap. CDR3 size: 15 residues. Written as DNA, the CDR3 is TGTGCCAGCAGAACTGAGCCTGGTGAAGTCGGGGAGCTGTTTTTT. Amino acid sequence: CASRTEPGEVGELFF.

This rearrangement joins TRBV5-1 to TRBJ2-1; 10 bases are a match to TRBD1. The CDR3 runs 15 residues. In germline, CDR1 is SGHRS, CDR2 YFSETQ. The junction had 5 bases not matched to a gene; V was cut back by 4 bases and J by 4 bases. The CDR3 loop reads CASSTDRGYYNEQFF. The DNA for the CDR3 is TGCGCCAGCAGCACGGACAGGGGGTATTACAATGAGCAGTTCTTC.

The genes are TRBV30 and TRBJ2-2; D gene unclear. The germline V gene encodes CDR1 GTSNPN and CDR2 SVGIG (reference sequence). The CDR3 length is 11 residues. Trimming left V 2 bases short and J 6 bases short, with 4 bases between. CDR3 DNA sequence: TGTGCCTGGAGTCCGGCCGGGGAGCTGTTTTTT. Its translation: CAWSPAGELFF. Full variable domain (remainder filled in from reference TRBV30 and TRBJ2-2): SQTIHQWPATLVQPVGSPLSLECTVEGTSNPNLYWYRQAAGRGLQLLFYSVGIGQISSEVPQNLSASRPQDRQFILSSKKLLLSDSGFYLCAWSPAGELFFGEGSRLTVL.

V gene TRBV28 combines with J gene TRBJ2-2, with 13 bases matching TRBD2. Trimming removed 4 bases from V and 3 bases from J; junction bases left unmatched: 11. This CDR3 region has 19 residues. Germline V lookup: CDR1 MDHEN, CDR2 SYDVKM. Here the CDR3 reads CASSSPTSGGWFDTGELFF. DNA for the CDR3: TGTGCCAGCAGTTCGCCGACTAGCGGGGGGTGGTTTGACACCGGGGAGCTGTTTTTT.

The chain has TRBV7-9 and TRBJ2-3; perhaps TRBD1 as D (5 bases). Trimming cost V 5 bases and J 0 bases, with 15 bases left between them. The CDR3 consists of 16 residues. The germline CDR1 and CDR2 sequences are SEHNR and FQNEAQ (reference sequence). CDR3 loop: CASSKMTASSTDTQYF. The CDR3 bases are TGTGCCAGCAGCAAGATGACAGCTTCTAGCACAGATACGCAGTATTTT. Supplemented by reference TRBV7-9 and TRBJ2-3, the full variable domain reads DTGVSQNPRHKITKRGQNVTFRCDPISEHNRLYWYRQTLGQGPEFLTYFQNEAQLEKSRLLSDRFSAERPKGSFSTLEIQRTEQGDSAMYLCASSKMTASSTDTQYFGPGTRLTVL.

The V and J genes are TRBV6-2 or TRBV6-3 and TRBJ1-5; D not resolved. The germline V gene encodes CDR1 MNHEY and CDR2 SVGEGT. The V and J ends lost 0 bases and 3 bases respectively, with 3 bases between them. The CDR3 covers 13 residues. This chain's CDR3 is CASSYSTNQPQHF. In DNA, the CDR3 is TGTGCCAGCAGTTACTCGACCAATCAGCCCCAGCATTTT.

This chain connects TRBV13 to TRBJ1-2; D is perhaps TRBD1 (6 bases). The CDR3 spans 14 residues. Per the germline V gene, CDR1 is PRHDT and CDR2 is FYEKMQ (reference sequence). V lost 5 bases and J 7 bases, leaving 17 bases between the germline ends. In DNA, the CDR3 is TGTGCCAGCAGCCCGAGTCGGGGGGCGGGTGGCTACACCTTC. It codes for CASSPSRGAGGYTF.

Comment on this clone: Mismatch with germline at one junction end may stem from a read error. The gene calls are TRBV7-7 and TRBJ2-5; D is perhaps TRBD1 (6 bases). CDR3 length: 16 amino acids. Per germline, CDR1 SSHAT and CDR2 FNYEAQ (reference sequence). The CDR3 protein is CASSYPPGQSQETQYF. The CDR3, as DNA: TGTGCTAGCAGTTACCCTCCGGGACAATCACAAGAGACCCAGTACTTC.

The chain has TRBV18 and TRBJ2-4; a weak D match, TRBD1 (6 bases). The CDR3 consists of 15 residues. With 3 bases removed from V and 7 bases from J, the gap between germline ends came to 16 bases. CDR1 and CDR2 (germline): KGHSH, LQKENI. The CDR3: CASSPGQYRANIQYF. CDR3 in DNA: TGTGCCAGCTCACCTGGACAGTACCGCGCGAACATTCAGTACTTC.

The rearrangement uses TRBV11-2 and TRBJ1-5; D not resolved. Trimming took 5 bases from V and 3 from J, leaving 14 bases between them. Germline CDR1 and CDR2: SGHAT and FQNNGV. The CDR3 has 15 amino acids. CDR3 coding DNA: TGTGCCAGCAGCGCCTCTCCCGGGAACAATCAGCCCCAGCATTTT. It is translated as CASSASPGNNQPQHF.

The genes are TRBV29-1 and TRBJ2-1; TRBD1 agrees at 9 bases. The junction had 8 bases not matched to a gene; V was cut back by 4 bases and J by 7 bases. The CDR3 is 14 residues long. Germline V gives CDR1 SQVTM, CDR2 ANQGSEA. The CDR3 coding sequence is TGCAGCGTTGTATCGGGACAGGGAAGGAATGAGCAGTTCTTC. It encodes CSVVSGQGRNEQFF.

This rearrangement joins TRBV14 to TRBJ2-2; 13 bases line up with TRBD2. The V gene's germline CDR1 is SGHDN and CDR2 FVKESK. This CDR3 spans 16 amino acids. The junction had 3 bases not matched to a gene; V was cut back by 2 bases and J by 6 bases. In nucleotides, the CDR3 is TGTGCCAGCAGCCAATCGGGACTAGCGGGATCCGGGGAGCTGTTTTTT. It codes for CASSQSGLAGSGELFF.

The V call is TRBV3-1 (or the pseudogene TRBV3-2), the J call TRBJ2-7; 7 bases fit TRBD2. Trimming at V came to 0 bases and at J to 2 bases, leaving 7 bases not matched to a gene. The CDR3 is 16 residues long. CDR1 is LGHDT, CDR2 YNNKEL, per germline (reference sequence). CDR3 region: CASSQDASGAPYEQYF. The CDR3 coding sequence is TGTGCCAGCAGCCAAGATGCTAGCGGAGCCCCCTACGAGCAGTACTTC.